The sequence of this T cell receptor (beta chain) was determined in a study of blood T cell repertoires in COVID-19. Per germline, CDR1 SNHLY and CDR2 FYNNEI. CDR3 size: 12 residues. In the original workflow: Cell counts per sample came from amplifying reference gene primers. Clones were sequenced by immunoSEQ multiplex PCR, and TCRdb holds only the in-frame ones, with some missing. V and J calls and clone size are copied from that table; D and trimming were computed from the DNA. In the table there are 150,000 to 200,000 clones, about 80% of which are singletons. Concerning this clone itself: Its ends do not fully match the called genes, so a read error is possible.

Sequencing was performed on PBMCs or T cells enriched from blood (not recorded which). This chain uses TRBV2 with TRBJ2-5, with no clear D. The sequence was collected from a woman aged 70 to 79 in a cohort exposed to, infected with or recovered from COVID-19 (not recorded which). The CDR3 DNA reads TGTGCCAGCAATGAACTACAAGAGACCCAGTACTTC. Translation gives CASNELQETQYF.